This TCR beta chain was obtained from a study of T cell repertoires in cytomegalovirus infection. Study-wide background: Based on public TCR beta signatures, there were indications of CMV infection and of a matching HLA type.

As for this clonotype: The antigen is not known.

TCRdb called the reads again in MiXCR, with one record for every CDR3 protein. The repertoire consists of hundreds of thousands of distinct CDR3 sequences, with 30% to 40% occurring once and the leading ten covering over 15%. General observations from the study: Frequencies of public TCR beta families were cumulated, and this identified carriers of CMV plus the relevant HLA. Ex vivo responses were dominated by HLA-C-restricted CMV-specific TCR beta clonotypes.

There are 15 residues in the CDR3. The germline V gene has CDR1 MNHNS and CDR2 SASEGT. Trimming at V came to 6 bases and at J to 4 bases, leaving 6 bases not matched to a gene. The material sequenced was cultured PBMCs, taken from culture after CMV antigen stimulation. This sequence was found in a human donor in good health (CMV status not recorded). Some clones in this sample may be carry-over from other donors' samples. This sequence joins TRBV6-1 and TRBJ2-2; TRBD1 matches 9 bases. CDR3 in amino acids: CASRRTGVLTGELFF. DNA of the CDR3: TGTGCCAGCAGGAGGACAGGGGTTCTCACCGGGGAGCTGTTTTTT.